One and the same sample provided the 25 T cell receptor beta chains below, sequenced in a study of T-cell reconstitution after alpha-beta-depleted transplantation in children. For TCRbeta, the library was prepared with unique molecular identifiers. TCRdb re-derived calls from the PCR reads in MiXCR, one entry per CDR3 protein. Among hundreds of thousands of distinct CDR3 sequences listed, around 13% were seen once. The input for sequencing was PBMCs, taken before TCRalphabeta/CD19-depleted stem cell transplant. Every receptor here comes from a girl aged 2-10 years with congenital amegakaryocytic thrombocytopenia, due to receive a stem cell transplant.

The chain has TRBV20-1 and TRBJ2-7, with 9 bases identical to TRBD2. V trimming: 5 bases; J trimming: 2 bases; junction bases outside the gene matches: 13. The CDR3 is 16 residues long. In germline, CDR1 is DFQATT, CDR2 SNEGSKA (reference sequence). CDR3: CSAPPLGLAGAYEQYF. The CDR3, as DNA: TGCAGTGCTCCCCCCTTGGGCTTAGCGGGAGCCTACGAGCAGTACTTC.

This clonotype occurred a few times. This rearrangement joins TRBV20-1 to TRBJ2-7, with D uncertain. Trimming left V 3 bases short and J 6 bases short, with 9 bases between. The CDR3 length is 11 residues. Per the germline V gene, CDR1 is DFQATT and CDR2 is SNEGSKA (reference sequence). The CDR3 DNA follows: TGCAGTGCTAGCCTGGCCAGCGAGCAGTACTTC. It yields the protein CSASLASEQYF.

This clonotype was observed many times. V and J are TRBV20-1 and TRBJ2-2; D not certain. Germline CDR1 and CDR2: DFQATT and SNEGSKA (reference sequence). CDR3 length: 11 amino acids. V shed 6 bases and J shed 6 bases, with 8 bases lying between them. The CDR3 loop reads CSAIRAGELFF. The CDR3 coding sequence is TGCAGTGCAATAAGGGCCGGGGAGCTGTTTTTT.

The chain carries TRBV20-1 and TRBJ1-1, with D tentatively TRBD1 (6 bases). V lost 4 bases and J 1 base, leaving 13 bases between the germline ends. Germline values: CDR1 DFQATT, CDR2 SNEGSKA (reference sequence). The CDR3 is 14 residues long. CDR3 in DNA: TGCAGTGCTACGACAGGACAAACGAACACTGAAGCTTTCTTT. It specifies CSATTGQTNTEAFF.

The rearrangement joins TRBV7-9 to TRBJ2-7; TRBD2 matches 10 bases. CDR1 and CDR2 from the germline V gene are SEHNR and FQNEAQ (reference sequence). This CDR3 has 16 amino acids. The V and J ends lost 1 base and 1 base, in that order; junction bases with no gene match: 4. CDR3 nucleotide sequence: TGTGCCAGCAGCTTAGGGCTAGCGGGGGAGTCCTACGAGCAGTACTTC. Its protein is CASSLGLAGESYEQYF.

This clonotype was recorded many times. The chain combines TRBV7-8 with TRBJ1-6; D uncertain. There are 13 residues in the CDR3. Per germline, CDR1 SGHVS and CDR2 FQNEAQ. V was cut by 0 bases and J by 8 bases, with 5 bases left in between. The DNA of the CDR3 is TGTGCCAGCAGCTTAGCCTTGGATTCACCCCTCCACTTT. It yields the protein CASSLALDSPLHF.

This clonotype appeared many times. The V gene is TRBV28, the J gene TRBJ2-5; a possible D gene is TRBD1 (6 bases). Germline V gene sequence: CDR1 MDHEN, CDR2 SYDVKM. CDR3 size: 16 residues. V gave up 5 bases and J gave up 0 bases, with 16 bases separating them. The CDR3 sequence is CASSRPGAKNQETQYF. Here the CDR3 DNA reads TGTGCCAGCAGTAGACCAGGGGCCAAAAACCAAGAGACCCAGTACTTC.

This chain links TRBV25-1 with TRBJ2-1; D uncertain. V lost 5 bases to trimming and J lost 7 bases, with 21 bases between them. The CDR3 loop spans 16 amino acids. Per the germline V gene, CDR1 is MGHDK and CDR2 is SYGVNS. The CDR3 DNA is TGTGCCAGCAGTATACCGAGGAAACCTAAAAGGAATGAGCAGTTCTTC. Translating it yields CASSIPRKPKRNEQFF.

This clonotype was counted ten times or more. This chain's CDR3 is CASSEEGTSGSTDTQYF. The CDR3 region has the DNA TGTGCCAGCAGTGAAGAGGGGACTAGCGGCAGCACAGATACGCAGTATTTT. This chain links TRBV6-1 with TRBJ2-3; 11 nucleotides line up with TRBD2. The CDR3 length is 17 residues. Germline CDR1 reads MNHNS; CDR2 reads SASEGT. V gave up 1 base and J gave up 0 bases; unmatched junction bases: 3.

The chain carries TRBV4-2 and TRBJ2-3, with TRBD2 identical over 8 bases. The CDR3 is made up of 16 amino acids. The junction had 7 bases not matched to a gene; V was cut back by 2 bases and J by 3 bases. The germline CDR1 and CDR2 sequences are LGHNA and YNFKEQ. DNA for the CDR3: TGTGCCAGCAGCCAAAACCCGGCGGGAGGTACAGATACGCAGTATTTT. It is translated as CASSQNPAGGTDTQYF.

This clonotype was seen a handful of times. The rearrangement links TRBV12-3 or TRBV12-4 to TRBJ2-2; D is unclear. The CDR3 totals 14 residues. V was shortened by 2 bases and J by 7 bases, with 11 bases between the two germline ends. The CDR3 DNA sequence: TGTGCCAGCAGTTTAACTCAGGTTGGCGGGGAGCTGTTTTTT. Translating gives CASSLTQVGGELFF.

Many counts were recorded for this clonotype. V is TRBV7-9 and J is TRBJ1-2; D is uncertain. Deletions cut 1 base from V and 3 bases from J, with 3 bases between. CDR3 size: 12 residues. Germline V gene sequence: CDR1 SEHNR, CDR2 FQNEAQ (reference sequence). This chain's CDR3 is CASSLEHYGYTF. The CDR3 bases are TGTGCCAGCAGCTTAGAACACTATGGCTACACCTTC.

CDR3 loop: CASSSLGTHLNNEQFF. Here the CDR3 DNA reads TGTGCCAGCAGCTCGTTAGGGACCCACCTTAACAATGAGCAGTTCTTC. The chain joins TRBV5-6 to TRBJ2-1; D is possibly TRBD1 or TRBD2 (5 bases each). Trimming shortened V by 3 bases and J by 5 bases, and 18 bases separated the two germline ends. Germline lookup yields CDR1 SGHDT and CDR2 YYEEEE. The CDR3 is 16 amino acids.

On this clonotype itself: This may stem from a read error, because a much larger clone lies one nucleotide away. The CDR3 carries no conserved terminal phenylalanine or tryptophan, so it likely arises from a read error. The chain uses TRBV5-1 and TRBJ1-3; D possibly corresponds to TRBD1 (5 bases). The ends were cut back, 1 base at V and 4 bases at J, with 15 bases in the middle. Germline values: CDR1 SGHRS, CDR2 YFSETQ. The CDR3 contains 16 residues. The CDR3 bases are TGCGCCAGCAGCTTGACAGGCCCTAACCTAGGAAACACCATATATTCT. Translating it yields CASSLTGPNLGNTIYS.

The chain recombines TRBV4-1 with TRBJ2-1; TRBD2 aligns across 9 bases. Germline lookup yields CDR1 MGHRA and CDR2 YSYEKL. The V and J ends lost 0 bases and 6 bases, in that order; junction bases with no gene match: 9. This CDR3 contains 17 residues. CDR3 DNA: TGCGCCAGCAGCCAAGAGACGGGGCGGGAGGGGGTCAATGAGCAGTTCTTC. It translates to CASSQETGREGVNEQFF.

The chain uses TRBV2 and TRBJ2-7; D uncertain. CDR1 is SNHLY and CDR2 is FYNNEI in the germline V gene. There are 13 residues in the CDR3. Trimming pared 0 bases from V and 2 bases from J, leaving 5 bases between. CDR3 DNA: TGTGCCAGCAGTGAAGCGCTTCCCTACGAGCAGTACTTC. It yields the protein CASSEALPYEQYF.

This clonotype appeared a few times. This rearrangement joins TRBV7-8 to TRBJ2-3; 11 bases match TRBD2. Germline trimming cut 1 base from V and 4 bases from J; bases unmatched to any gene: 7. Germline lookup yields CDR1 SGHVS and CDR2 FQNEAQ. The CDR3 covers 17 residues. The DNA of the CDR3 is TGTGCCAGCAGCTTAGGGCCCACTAGCGGGAGATCAGATACGCAGTATTTT. Translated: CASSLGPTSGRSDTQYF.

This clonotype has a count of ten or more. V gene TRBV20-1 combines with J gene TRBJ2-3, with TRBD2 as a possible D gene (6 bases). The V end was cut by 2 bases, the J end by 1 base, with 25 bases between. This CDR3 is 19 amino acids long. Germline V CDR1 and CDR2: DFQATT, SNEGSKA (reference sequence). The CDR3 protein is CSARYVGLVRLTGTDTQYF. The CDR3 region has the DNA TGCAGTGCTAGATACGTGGGACTGGTCAGGCTAACGGGCACAGATACGCAGTATTTT.

This clonotype occurred a few times. The rearrangement joins TRBV18 to TRBJ2-7; 8 bases are a match to TRBD2. Germline CDR1 reads KGHSH; CDR2 reads LQKENI. There are 15 residues in the CDR3. V gave up 3 bases and J gave up 2 bases; unmatched junction bases: 6. This CDR3 is CASSPPLAGPYEQYF. CDR3 in DNA: TGTGCCAGCTCACCCCCCTTAGCGGGACCCTACGAGCAGTACTTC.

This clonotype was counted many times. The chain is built from TRBV18 and TRBJ1-6, with D perhaps TRBD1 (5 bases). The germline CDR1 and CDR2 sequences are KGHSH and LQKENI. Trimming stripped 5 bases from V and 5 bases from J, with 13 bases between. The CDR3 sequence is 15 residues long. The CDR3 nucleotides read TGTGCCAGCTCAACTAACTTCAGGGATAATTCACCCCTCCACTTT. It codes for CASSTNFRDNSPLHF.

The chain uses TRBV10-3 and TRBJ2-2; 11 bases are a match to TRBD2. The CDR3 is 18 residues long. Losses at the gene ends were 0 bases for V and 6 bases for J; bases not matched to a gene: 9. Germline CDR1 reads ENHRY; CDR2 reads SYGVKD. The CDR3 coding sequence is TGTGCCATCAGTGAGTCGACTAGCGGGATAGCCGGCCCCGGGGAGCTGTTTTTT. This sequence encodes CAISESTSGIAGPGELFF.

In the case of this clonotype: Sequence at one end of the junction differs from germline and may be a read error. This chain links TRBV6-5 with TRBJ2-7; D assignment may be TRBD1 or TRBD2 (5 bases each). CDR1 MNHEY and CDR2 SVGAGI come from the germline V gene. This CDR3 spans 14 amino acids. CDR3 coding DNA: TGTGCCAGCAGTAACTTGGCAGGGACCTACGAGCAGTCCTTC. It specifies CASSNLAGTYEQSF.

This clonotype was observed many times. V and J are TRBV12-3 or TRBV12-4 and TRBJ1-2; D uncertain. V was cut by 5 bases and J by 14 bases, with 21 bases left in between. CDR3 length: 13 amino acids. The CDR3: CASSLVASQVWTF. The CDR3 DNA is TGTGCCAGCAGTCTTGTGGCAAGCCAGGTCTGGACCTTC.

This chain joins TRBV5-1 and TRBJ2-6; D remains ambiguous. V lost 4 bases, J lost 2 bases, and 19 bases lay in between. This CDR3 spans 18 amino acids. Per the germline V gene, CDR1 is SGHRS and CDR2 is YFSETQ. The CDR3 sequence: CASSRTSSTVTGANVLTF. The CDR3 DNA reads as TGCGCCAGCAGCCGAACCTCCTCTACAGTCACTGGGGCCAACGTCCTGACTTTC.

The chain joins TRBV6-1 to TRBJ2-7; TRBD1 aligns across 7 bases. The germline CDR1 and CDR2 sequences are MNHNS and SASEGT. The CDR3 is 15 residues long. V gave up 7 bases and J gave up 5 bases; unmatched junction bases: 14. The CDR3 coding sequence is TGTGCCAGCAAACAACCCGGGACAGAAGGCGACGAGCAGTACTTC. This encodes CASKQPGTEGDEQYF.